One and the same sample provided the 20 T cell receptor beta chains below, sequenced in a study of T-cell reconstitution after alpha-beta-depleted transplantation in children. Unique molecular identifiers were built into the TCRbeta library. TCRdb used MiXCR to reprocess the PCR reads, holding one entry per CDR3 protein. The sample lists nearly 350,000 distinct CDR3 sequences, about 17% occurring once. This material consisted of PBMCs, mostly from graft donor cells, taken 360 days after TCRalphabeta/CD19-depleted stem cell transplant. The origin of the receptors is a male patient under 10 years old who had a stem cell transplant for acute lymphoblastic leukemia, so the T cells may come from the graft donor.

The rearrangement joins TRBV6-1 to TRBJ2-2; D is ambiguous. CDR1 MNHNS and CDR2 SASEGT come from the germline V gene. Trimming pared 6 bases from V and 0 bases from J, leaving 8 bases between. CDR3 length: 14 amino acids. The CDR3 coding sequence is TGTGCCAGCAGACCGGCTTCGAACACCGGGGAGCTGTTTTTT. Translating it yields CASRPASNTGELFF.

The genes are TRBV7-2 and TRBJ1-1, with 10 bases matching TRBD1. Germline lookup yields CDR1 SGHTA and CDR2 FQGNSA. V shed 2 bases and J 2 bases; nucleotides not matched to a gene: 2. This CDR3 contains 15 residues. The CDR3 DNA follows: TGTGCCAGCAGCTTAAGGGACAGGGGCAACACTGAAGCTTTCTTT. This encodes CASSLRDRGNTEAFF. The whole variable domain, filled in from reference TRBV7-2 and TRBJ1-1, reads GAGVSQSPSNKVTEKGKDVELRCDPISGHTALYWYRQSLGQGLEFLIYFQGNSAPDKSGLPSDRFSAERTGGSVSTLTIQRTQQEDSAVYLCASSLRDRGNTEAFFGQGTRLTVV.

The V gene is TRBV3-1, the J gene TRBJ2-7, with no clear D. CDR3 length: 11 amino acids. Trimming cost V 3 bases and J 10 bases, with 10 bases left between them. Germline V gives CDR1 LGHDT, CDR2 YNNKEL (reference sequence). CDR3 loop: CASSHRGKQYF. The CDR3 DNA follows: TGTGCCAGCAGCCACCGTGGGAAACAGTACTTC.

This clonotype has at least ten counts. The chain has TRBV12-3 or TRBV12-4 and TRBJ2-3; D perhaps matches TRBD2 (6 bases). The V gene lost 6 bases and the J gene lost 3 bases, with 22 bases spanning the gap. The CDR3 length is 17 residues. CDR3 amino acids: CASSPPASASRTDTQYF. The CDR3 nucleotides are TGTGCCAGCAGCCCGCCGGCTAGCGCCTCAAGAACAGATACGCAGTATTTT.

V is TRBV6-2 or TRBV6-3 and J is TRBJ1-2; D call uncertain. Germline lookup yields CDR1 MNHEY and CDR2 SVGEGT. The CDR3 runs to 12 residues. The V and J ends lost 0 bases and 7 bases respectively, with 6 bases between them. CDR3 nucleotide sequence: TGTGCCAGCAGTTACTCGAGGTTTGGCTACACCTTC. Translating gives CASSYSRFGYTF.

The V call is TRBV5-1, the J call TRBJ2-1; no firm D call. CDR1 and CDR2 (germline): SGHRS, YFSETQ. This CDR3 spans 13 amino acids. V lost 5 bases and J lost 5, with 11 bases in between. The CDR3 sequence: CASSWNGNNEQFF. For the CDR3, the DNA is TGCGCCAGCAGTTGGAATGGGAACAATGAGCAGTTCTTC.

The J gene is TRBJ2-7, the V gene TRBV29-1; 7 bases are a match to TRBD2. Germline CDR1 is SQVTM and CDR2 is ANQGSEA. The CDR3 length is 13 residues. Trimming at V came to 8 bases and at J to 7 bases, leaving 14 bases not matched to a gene. For the CDR3, the DNA is TGCAGCTCTGGACATTCCCCCGGGGGGGAGCAGTACTTC. It yields the protein CSSGHSPGGEQYF.

The gene calls are TRBV28 and TRBJ1-2; 7 bases line up with TRBD1. The CDR3 runs 13 residues. With 6 bases clipped from V and 8 bases from J, the junction kept 9 bases outside the gene matches. Germline values: CDR1 MDHEN, CDR2 SYDVKM. In nucleotides, the CDR3 is TGTGCCAGCAGCCCAGGAGGGGGCCGGGGCTACACCTTC. Translation gives CASSPGGGRGYTF.

This rearrangement joins TRBV12-3 or TRBV12-4 to TRBJ2-5; D gene uncertain. V lost 6 bases, J lost 1 base, and 9 bases lay in between. The CDR3 consists of 13 residues. The CDR3 here is CASRVGVQETQYF. In DNA, the CDR3 is TGTGCCAGCAGGGTCGGTGTCCAAGAGACCCAGTACTTC.

This clonotype appeared a few times. This chain links TRBV10-3 with TRBJ2-7; 8 nucleotides match TRBD2. Germline trimming cut 0 bases from V and 2 bases from J; bases unmatched to any gene: 9. The CDR3 extends over 17 amino acids. In germline, CDR1 is ENHRY, CDR2 SYGVKD. CDR3 bases: TGTGCCATCAGTGAGTCTGGCCTAGCGGGTGGTACCTACGAGCAGTACTTC. This encodes CAISESGLAGGTYEQYF.

This clonotype was found a few times. J is TRBJ2-7 and V is TRBV6-5; a possible D gene is TRBD1 (6 bases). With 0 bases removed from V and 0 bases from J, the gap between germline ends came to 15 bases. This CDR3 region has 17 residues. The germline CDR1 and CDR2 sequences are MNHEY and SVGAGI. The CDR3 DNA reads TGTGCCAGCAGTTACTCGGTAGGCAGGGGCTTCTCCTACGAGCAGTACTTC. Translated, it gives CASSYSVGRGFSYEQYF.

This rearrangement joins TRBV9 to TRBJ2-6, with 7 bases that match TRBD2. This CDR3 region has 19 residues. J was trimmed by 9 bases and V by 0 bases; bases with no gene match: 18. Germline V lookup: CDR1 SGDLS, CDR2 YYNGEE. The CDR3 region has the DNA TGTGCCAGCAGCGTAGGCCCCACGCCCGGACTAGAAGCGGGCAACGTCCTGACTTTC. This gives the protein CASSVGPTPGLEAGNVLTF.

The rearrangement joins TRBV6-2 or TRBV6-3 to TRBJ1-1; TRBD1 might be the D (6 bases). Germline V gene data show CDR1 as MNHEY and CDR2 as SVGEGT. This CDR3 region has 16 residues. The germline V and J ends were trimmed by 1 base and 5 bases, with 17 bases remaining between them. As DNA, the CDR3 is TGTGCCAGCAGTTACTACAATTCTCAGGGGTGGACTGAAGCTTTCTTT. Translating it yields CASSYYNSQGWTEAFF.

The chain employs TRBV7-3 and TRBJ2-5; 8 nucleotides align to TRBD2. Germline CDR1 reads SGHTA; CDR2 reads FQGTGA. This CDR3 is 15 amino acids long. V was pared by 4 bases and J by 1 base, with 5 bases of the junction left unmatched. CDR3 region: CASSYGTSPQETQYF. CDR3 DNA: TGTGCCAGCAGCTATGGGACTAGTCCCCAAGAGACCCAGTACTTC.

CDR3 DNA: TGCGCCAGCAGCCGAGGATGGGGTGACGAGCAGTACTTC. It specifies CASSRGWGDEQYF. The chain joins TRBV4-1 to TRBJ2-7, with unresolved D. Trimming pared 4 bases from V and 5 bases from J, leaving 12 bases between. This CDR3 spans 13 amino acids. The germline gives CDR1 MGHRA, CDR2 YSYEKL.

The V call is TRBV2, the J call TRBJ2-5; 10 bases align to TRBD1. Germline V gene data show CDR1 as SNHLY and CDR2 as FYNNEI. The trim removed 11 bases at V and 2 bases at J, leaving 11 bases unmatched. This CDR3 has 15 residues. The CDR3 loop reads CALLSDRGEQETQYF. CDR3 nucleotides: TGTGCCCTTCTATCGGACAGGGGGGAGCAAGAGACCCAGTACTTC.

This clonotype was observed a handful of times. The gene calls are TRBV27 and TRBJ2-2; 12 bases agree with TRBD2. The ends lost 4 bases at V and 2 bases at J; junction bases unmatched: 14. This CDR3 is built from 20 residues. Germline-derived CDR1 and CDR2 are MNHEY and SMNVEV (reference sequence). The CDR3 sequence is CASSSPRLAGEVRNTGELFF. CDR3 nucleotides: TGTGCCAGCAGTTCACCCAGACTAGCGGGAGAAGTGAGAAACACCGGGGAGCTGTTTTTT.

This clonotype was observed a handful of times. This sequence joins TRBV27 and TRBJ2-1; 8 bases map to TRBD1. With 8 bases clipped from V and 0 bases from J, the junction kept 6 bases outside the gene matches. The germline V gene has CDR1 MNHEY and CDR2 SMNVEV (reference sequence). This CDR3 has 15 residues. The CDR3 nucleotides read TGTGCCAGCGGGGGGACAGGCCTCTCCTACAATGAGCAGTTCTTC. Its translation: CASGGTGLSYNEQFF.

The chain employs TRBV4-2 and TRBJ2-7; D perhaps matches TRBD1 (5 bases). The CDR3 loop spans 18 amino acids. The germline gives CDR1 LGHNA, CDR2 YNFKEQ. V was trimmed by 0 bases and J by 2 bases, leaving 20 bases between them. CDR3: CASSQDLRALKGPYEQYF. CDR3 bases: TGTGCCAGCAGCCAAGACCTCAGAGCTCTCAAGGGGCCCTACGAGCAGTACTTC.

The chain employs TRBV3-1 and TRBJ2-7; 9 nucleotides agree with TRBD2. The CDR3 covers 15 residues. The germline gives CDR1 LGHDT, CDR2 YNNKEL (reference sequence). V dropped 3 bases and J dropped 0; count of bases not matched to a gene: 3. The CDR3 DNA reads TGTGCCAGCAGCCAGGCACTAGCGGGCTCCTACGAGCAGTACTTC. It translates to CASSQALAGSYEQYF.